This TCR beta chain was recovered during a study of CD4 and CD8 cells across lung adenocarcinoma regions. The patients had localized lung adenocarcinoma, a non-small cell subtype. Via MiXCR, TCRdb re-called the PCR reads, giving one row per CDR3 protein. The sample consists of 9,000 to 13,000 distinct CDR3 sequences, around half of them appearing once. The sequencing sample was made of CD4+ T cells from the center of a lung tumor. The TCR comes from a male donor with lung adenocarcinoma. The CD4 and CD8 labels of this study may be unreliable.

CDR3 in DNA: TGTGCCAGCAGTTTATTTACCGGGACAGGCTCTCCCCTCCACTTT. Translated, it gives CASSLFTGTGSPLHF. V is TRBV27 and J is TRBJ1-6; 8 bases match TRBD1. The CDR3 covers 15 residues. Germline V gives CDR1 MNHEY, CDR2 SMNVEV (reference sequence). The junction had 9 bases not matched to a gene; V was cut back by 1 base and J by 13 bases.